The T cell receptor beta chain described here comes from a study of blood T cell repertoires in COVID-19. In the study overall: Samples of COVID-19 (acute and convalescent) were obtained from the United States, Italy and Spain.

Original data processing: Reference gene primers were amplified, and this amplification served to estimate nucleated cell counts. Only in-frame clones appear in the TCRdb table, and some are missing; sequencing was by immunoSEQ multiplex PCR. The V and J calls and clone size are taken from that table; D and trimming were inferred from the DNA. The sample has some 320,000 clones, approximately 85% seen once. Sequenced material: peripheral blood. This receptor was taken from a human donor in a cohort sampled during active COVID-19.

CDR3 loop: CASSPFSSYEQYF. The CDR3 DNA is TGTGCCAGCAGCCCCTTTAGCTCCTACGAGCAGTACTTC. The J gene is TRBJ2-7, the V gene TRBV7-9; D is undetermined. Germline CDR1 reads SEHNR; CDR2 reads FQNEAQ (reference sequence). There are 13 residues in the CDR3. With 5 bases removed from V and 0 bases from J, the gap between germline ends came to 8 bases.